This T cell receptor (beta chain) emerged from a study of cytomegalovirus exposure and HLA in healthy donors. Study overall: Membership in the Caucasian-associated ancestry cluster was found for around 81% of 300 to 500 genotyped donors.

As regards this clone: The antigen is not known.

Germline-derived CDR1 and CDR2 are MNHNS and SASEGT. The V gene lost 6 bases and the J gene lost 3 bases, with 9 bases spanning the gap. The CDR3 loop spans 13 amino acids. 60 Vbeta and 13 Jbeta primers were used in PCR. In the authors' methods: Later reanalysis found approximately 80 million unique TCR beta chains, around 10 million of them shared. Generated by immunoSEQ multiplex PCR, the TCRdb table keeps only in-frame clones and is missing some. The DNA was the basis for D and trimming; V, J and clone size are from that table. The sample contains 200,000 or so clones, 80% to 90% of which appear only once. Whole-study results and caveats: Being productive about 87% or about 30% of the time was typical of most TCR beta V segments in an earlier analysis. There were under 200 TCR beta chains listed as cytomegalovirus-associated.

The chain joins TRBV6-1 to TRBJ1-5, with a weak D call TRBD1 (5 bases). This TCR was recovered from a man aged 25-45 years in good health and CMV-seronegative. Sequencing was performed on PBMCs. This CDR3 is CASRQTDNQPQHF. In nucleotides, the CDR3 is TGTGCCAGCAGGCAGACAGACAATCAGCCCCAGCATTTT.